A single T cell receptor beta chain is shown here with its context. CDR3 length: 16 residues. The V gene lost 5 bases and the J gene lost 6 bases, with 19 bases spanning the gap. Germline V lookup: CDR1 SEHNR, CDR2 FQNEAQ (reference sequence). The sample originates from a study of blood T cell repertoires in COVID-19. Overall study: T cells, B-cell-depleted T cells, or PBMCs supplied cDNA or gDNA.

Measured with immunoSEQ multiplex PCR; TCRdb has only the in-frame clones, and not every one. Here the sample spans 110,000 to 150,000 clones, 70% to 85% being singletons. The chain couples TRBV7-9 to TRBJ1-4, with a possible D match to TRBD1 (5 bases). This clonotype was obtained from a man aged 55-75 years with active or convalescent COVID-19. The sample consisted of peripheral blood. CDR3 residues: CASSPPRGKVYEKLFF. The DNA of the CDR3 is TGTGCCAGCAGCCCACCCCGGGGGAAGGTTTATGAAAAACTGTTTTTT.